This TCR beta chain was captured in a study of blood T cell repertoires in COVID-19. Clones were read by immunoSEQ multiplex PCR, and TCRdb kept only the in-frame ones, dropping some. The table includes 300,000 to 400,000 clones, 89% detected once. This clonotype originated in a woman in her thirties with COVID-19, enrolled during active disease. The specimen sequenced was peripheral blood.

The CDR3 DNA reads as TGTGCCAGCAGCGTCGGACAGGAAAGGACCTACGAGCAGTACTTC. It encodes CASSVGQERTYEQYF. The chain recombines TRBV9 with TRBJ2-7; 7 nucleotides line up with TRBD1. With 2 bases clipped from V and 2 bases from J, the junction kept 7 bases outside the gene matches. This CDR3 has 15 residues. Germline CDR1 and CDR2: SGDLS and YYNGEE.